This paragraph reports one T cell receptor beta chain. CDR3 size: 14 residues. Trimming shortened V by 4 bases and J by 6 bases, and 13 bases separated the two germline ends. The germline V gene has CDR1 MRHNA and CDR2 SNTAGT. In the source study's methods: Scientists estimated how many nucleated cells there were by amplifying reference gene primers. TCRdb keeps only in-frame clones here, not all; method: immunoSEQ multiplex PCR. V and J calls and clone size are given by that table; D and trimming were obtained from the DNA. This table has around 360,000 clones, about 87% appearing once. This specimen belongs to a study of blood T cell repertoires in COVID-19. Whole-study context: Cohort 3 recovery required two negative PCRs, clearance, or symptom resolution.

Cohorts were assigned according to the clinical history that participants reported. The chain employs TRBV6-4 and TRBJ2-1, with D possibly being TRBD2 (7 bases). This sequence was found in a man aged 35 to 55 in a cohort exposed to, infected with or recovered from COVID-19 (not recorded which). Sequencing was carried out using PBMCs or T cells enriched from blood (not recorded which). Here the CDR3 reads CASSARGGGNEQFF. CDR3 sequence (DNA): TGTGCCAGCAGTGCCCGGGGAGGGGGCAATGAGCAGTTCTTC.